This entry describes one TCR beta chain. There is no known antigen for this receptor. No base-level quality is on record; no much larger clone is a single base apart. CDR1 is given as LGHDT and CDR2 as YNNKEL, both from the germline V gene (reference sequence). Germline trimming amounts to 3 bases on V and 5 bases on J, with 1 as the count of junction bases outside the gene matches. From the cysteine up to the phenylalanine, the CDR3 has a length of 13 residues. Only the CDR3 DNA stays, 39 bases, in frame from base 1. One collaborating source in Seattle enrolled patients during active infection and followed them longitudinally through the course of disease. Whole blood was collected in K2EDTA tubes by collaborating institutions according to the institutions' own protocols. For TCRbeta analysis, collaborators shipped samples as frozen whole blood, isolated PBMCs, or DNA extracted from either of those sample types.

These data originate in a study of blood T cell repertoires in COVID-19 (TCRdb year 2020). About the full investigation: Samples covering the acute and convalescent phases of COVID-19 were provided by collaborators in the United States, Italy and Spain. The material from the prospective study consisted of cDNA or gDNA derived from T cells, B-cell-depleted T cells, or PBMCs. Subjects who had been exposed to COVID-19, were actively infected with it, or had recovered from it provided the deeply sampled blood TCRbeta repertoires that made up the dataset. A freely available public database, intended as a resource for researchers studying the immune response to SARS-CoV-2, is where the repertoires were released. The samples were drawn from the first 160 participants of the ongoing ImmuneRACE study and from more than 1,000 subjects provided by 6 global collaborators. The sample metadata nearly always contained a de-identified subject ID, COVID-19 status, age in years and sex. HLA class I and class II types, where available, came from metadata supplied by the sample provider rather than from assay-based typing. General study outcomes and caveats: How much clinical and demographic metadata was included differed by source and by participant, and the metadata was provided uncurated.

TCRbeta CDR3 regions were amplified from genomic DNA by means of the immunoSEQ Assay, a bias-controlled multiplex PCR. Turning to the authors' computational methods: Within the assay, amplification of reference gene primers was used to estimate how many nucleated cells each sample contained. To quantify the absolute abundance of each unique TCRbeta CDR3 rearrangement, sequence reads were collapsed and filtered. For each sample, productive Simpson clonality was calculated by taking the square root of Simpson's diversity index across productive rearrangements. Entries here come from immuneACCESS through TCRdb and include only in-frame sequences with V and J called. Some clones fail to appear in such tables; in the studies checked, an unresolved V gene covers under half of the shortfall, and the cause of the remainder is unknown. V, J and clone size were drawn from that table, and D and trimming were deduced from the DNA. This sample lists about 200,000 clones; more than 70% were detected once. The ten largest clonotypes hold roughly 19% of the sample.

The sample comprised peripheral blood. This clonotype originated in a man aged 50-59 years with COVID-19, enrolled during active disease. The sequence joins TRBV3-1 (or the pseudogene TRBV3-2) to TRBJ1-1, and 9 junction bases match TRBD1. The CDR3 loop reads CASSQGQGTEAFF. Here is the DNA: TGTGCCAGCAGCCAGGGACAGGGAACTGAAGCTTTCTTT.